This record looks at one TCR beta chain sequence and its context. Its target is not known. This specimen belongs to a study of T cells in localized non-small cell lung cancer. This CDR3 has 14 amino acids. Looked up from germline, CDR1 is MNHNY and CDR2 is SVGAGI (reference sequence). Trimming pared 6 bases from V and 9 bases from J, leaving 18 bases between. Profiling relied on immunoSEQ multiplex PCR, and the TCRdb table lists in-frame clones only, not all of them. The sample holds around 41,000 clones, 85% to 90% seen once. Broader study findings: In the blood, greater T cell density corresponded to longer overall survival. When the top 100 tumor clones were examined, a median roughly 62 of them also appeared in the adjacent lung, which was paired and uninvolved. Of the tissues analyzed, uninvolved adjacent lung showed maximal T cell clonality, greater than tumor.

The material sequenced was peripheral blood, taken before any cancer treatment. This TCR was sampled from an older female donor with stage I squamous cell lung carcinoma. The J gene is TRBJ2-4, the V gene TRBV6-6; D is perhaps TRBD1 (7 bases). The CDR3 loop reads CASRETGWGLIQYF. The CDR3 DNA follows: TGTGCCAGCAGAGAGACAGGGTGGGGACTCATTCAGTACTTC.